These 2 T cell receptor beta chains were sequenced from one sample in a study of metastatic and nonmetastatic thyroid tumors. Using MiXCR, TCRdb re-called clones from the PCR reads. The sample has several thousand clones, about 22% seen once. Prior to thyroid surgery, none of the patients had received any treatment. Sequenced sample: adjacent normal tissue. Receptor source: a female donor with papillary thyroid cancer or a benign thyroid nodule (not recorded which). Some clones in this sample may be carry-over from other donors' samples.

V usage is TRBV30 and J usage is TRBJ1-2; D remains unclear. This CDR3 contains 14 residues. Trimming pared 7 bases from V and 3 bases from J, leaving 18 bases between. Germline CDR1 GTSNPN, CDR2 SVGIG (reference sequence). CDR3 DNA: TGTGCCTCGGACCGGAGGGCGCGGGACTATGGCTACACCTTC. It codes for CASDRRARDYGYTF.

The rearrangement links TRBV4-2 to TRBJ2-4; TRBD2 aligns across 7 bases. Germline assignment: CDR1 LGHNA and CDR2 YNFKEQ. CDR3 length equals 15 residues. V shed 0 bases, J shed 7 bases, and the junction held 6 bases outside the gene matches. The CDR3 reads CASSQDRQGGNIQYF. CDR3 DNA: TGTGCCAGCAGCCAAGATCGTCAGGGAGGGAACATTCAGTACTTC.